These 9 T cell receptor beta chains were all obtained from the same sample, sequenced in a study of cytomegalovirus exposure and HLA in healthy donors. The PCR employed 60 Vbeta primers together with 13 Jbeta primers. Profiled with immunoSEQ multiplex PCR; TCRdb holds only in-frame clones, not every one. The table includes approximately 77,000 clones, just over 70% detected once. Sequencing used PBMCs. Receptor source: a man between 60 and 70 years old in good health and CMV-seropositive.

This rearrangement joins TRBV7-6 to TRBJ1-2; the D gene is possibly TRBD1 (6 bases). V lost 1 base and J 0 bases, leaving 9 bases between the germline ends. The CDR3 has 15 amino acids. Looked up from germline, CDR1 is SGHVS and CDR2 is FNYEAQ. CDR3 sequence reads: CASSLVQGTNYGYTF. Written as DNA, the CDR3 is TGTGCCAGCAGCTTAGTACAGGGTACTAACTATGGCTACACCTTC.

This clone was detected a few times. The chain links TRBV6-5 to TRBJ1-1, with no clear D. Germline CDR1 reads MNHEY; CDR2 reads SVGAGI. V was clipped by 0 bases and J by 8 bases, with 10 bases between them. There are 13 residues in the CDR3. The CDR3 region has the DNA TGTGCCAGCAGTTACTCGAGGGTTGTGGAAGCTTTCTTT. Translation gives CASSYSRVVEAFF.

The chain recombines TRBV6-1 with TRBJ1-4, with D tentatively TRBD1 (5 bases). Trimming cost V 11 bases and J 0 bases, with 13 bases left between them. The CDR3 is made up of 14 amino acids. The germline V gene has CDR1 MNHNS and CDR2 SASEGT. CDR3: CAAQGGTTNEKLFF. The CDR3 nucleotides are TGTGCCGCTCAGGGAGGTACAACTAATGAAAAACTGTTTTTT.

This clone appeared a few times. The genes are TRBV30 and TRBJ1-2; TRBD1 aligns across 8 bases. The junction had 11 bases not matched to a gene; V was cut back by 3 bases and J by 8 bases. Germline CDR1 and CDR2: GTSNPN and SVGIG (reference sequence). This CDR3 is 14 amino acids long. The CDR3 protein is CAWRGGTGGLGYTF. CDR3 DNA sequence: TGTGCCTGGAGAGGGGGGACAGGAGGTTTGGGCTACACCTTC.

This clone was seen more than once but under ten times. The rearrangement links TRBV27 to TRBJ2-3; 7 bases line up with TRBD2. With 6 bases clipped from V and 2 bases from J, the junction kept 8 bases outside the gene matches. This CDR3 is built from 15 residues. The germline gives CDR1 MNHEY, CDR2 SMNVEV (reference sequence). The CDR3, as DNA: TGTGCCAGCAGGGGCCCGGGAGGAGTCACAGATACGCAGTATTTT. Translation: CASRGPGGVTDTQYF.

The chain is built from TRBV5-1 and TRBJ2-7; the D gene is possibly TRBD1 (6 bases). This CDR3 is built from 14 residues. CDR1 and CDR2 (germline): SGHRS, YFSETQ. Trimming removed 1 base at V and 5 bases at J, with 13 bases between. The CDR3 nucleotides read TGCGCCAGCAGCTTGCACACCTCAGGGGACGAGCAGTACTTC. Protein sequence: CASSLHTSGDEQYF.

The genes are TRBV25-1 and TRBJ2-1, with D tentatively TRBD1 (5 bases). CDR3 length equals 15 residues. Germline values: CDR1 MGHDK, CDR2 SYGVNS. V was pared by 4 bases and J by 6 bases, with 16 bases between. In DNA, the CDR3 is TGTGCCAGCAGTGTGTCAGGGTTTAGGGTCAATGAGCAGTTCTTC. Translation gives CASSVSGFRVNEQFF. Full variable domain (remainder filled in from reference TRBV25-1 and TRBJ2-1): EADIYQTPRYLVIGTGKKITLECSQTMGHDKMYWYQQDPGMELHLIHYSYGVNSTEKGDLSSESTVSRIRTEHFPLTLESARPSHTSQYLCASSVSGFRVNEQFFGPGTRLTVL.

V usage is TRBV27 and J usage is TRBJ2-3; D is undetermined. The germline V and J ends were trimmed by 5 bases and 4 bases, with 13 bases remaining between them. Germline lookup yields CDR1 MNHEY and CDR2 SMNVEV (reference sequence). The CDR3 loop spans 14 amino acids. This CDR3 reads CASSPVSVADTQYF. In nucleotides, the CDR3 is TGTGCCAGCAGTCCGGTGTCGGTGGCAGATACGCAGTATTTT.

This sequence joins TRBV28 and TRBJ2-1; 9 nucleotides line up with TRBD2. This CDR3 comprises 16 residues. The germline gives CDR1 MDHEN, CDR2 SYDVKM. Germline trimming cut 5 bases from V and 4 bases from J; bases unmatched to any gene: 9. The CDR3 loop reads CASSPRLAASYNEQFF. CDR3 nucleotides: TGTGCCAGCAGTCCCAGACTAGCGGCTTCATACAATGAGCAGTTCTTC.